The rows below give T cell receptor beta chains drawn from one sample of a study of cytomegalovirus exposure and HLA in healthy donors. Profiled with immunoSEQ multiplex PCR; TCRdb holds only in-frame clones, not every one. The table includes over 150,000 clones, about 69% detected once. The specimen was PBMCs. The receptors were gathered from a male donor in good health and CMV-seronegative. Both conserved end residues are part of each CDR3. D genes are given only for firm matches.

V: TRBV18; J: TRBJ1-3; D: -; CDR3: CASSPGGYSGNTIYF; DNA: TGTGCCAGCTCACCCGGGGGGTACTCTGGAAACACCATATATTTT
V: TRBV11-2; J: TRBJ1-2; D: -; CDR3: CASSSLRRGSYGYTF; DNA: TGTGCCAGCAGCTCTTTAAGACGGGGGAGCTATGGCTACACCTTC
V: TRBV6-5; J: TRBJ2-5; D: TRBD2; CDR3: CASSPPGGDQYF; DNA: TGTGCCAGCAGTCCCCCGGGGGGTGACCAGTACTTC
V: TRBV15; J: TRBJ2-1; D: -; CDR3: CATSSNPASGYNEQFF; DNA: TGTGCCACCAGCAGCAACCCGGCGTCCGGGTACAATGAGCAGTTCTTC
V: TRBV11-2; J: TRBJ1-4; D: -; CDR3: CASSSRAGLNEKLFF; DNA: TGTGCCAGCAGCTCCCGGGCAGGGTTGAATGAAAAACTGTTTTTT
V: TRBV4-1; J: TRBJ1-1; D: -; CDR3: CASSQGRGTEAFF; DNA: TGCGCCAGCAGCCAAGGCAGGGGCACTGAAGCTTTCTTT
V: TRBV29-1; J: TRBJ2-2; D: TRBD1; CDR3: CSVEPSDRGGTGELFF; DNA: TGCAGCGTTGAACCCTCGGACAGGGGAGGCACCGGGGAGCTGTTTTTT
V: TRBV9; J: TRBJ2-1; D: TRBD2; CDR3: CASSVTSVYNEQFF; DNA: TGTGCCAGCAGCGTAACTAGCGTCTACAATGAGCAGTTCTTC
V: TRBV30; J: TRBJ1-5; D: -; CDR3: CAWSMDSNQPQHF; DNA: TGTGCCTGGAGTATGGACAGTAATCAGCCCCAGCATTTT
V: TRBV7-9; J: TRBJ1-5; D: -; CDR3: CASSYSGEANQPQHF; DNA: TGTGCCAGCAGCTATAGTGGGGAGGCCAATCAGCCCCAGCATTTT